Listed below are T cell receptor beta chains from one sample, sequenced in a study of T cell responses to AZD1222 COVID-19 vaccine. Assay used: immunoSEQ multiplex PCR; TCRdb lists only in-frame clones, some missing. The table includes about 140,000 clones, 85% to 95% detected once. The sample consisted of peripheral blood, taken on day 0 of AZD1222 vaccination. The receptors derive from an adult in good health. Each CDR3 is given with its conserved first and last residue.

cdr3_aa,v_call
CSARFGETQYF,TRBV20-1
CASSPLASSSPLHF,TRBV7-9
CAWSSTGVSEAFF,TRBV30
CAWSGGFNSPLHF,TRBV30
CASSRLAGTDTQYF,TRBV18
CASSLTGINYGYTF,TRBV5-4
CASSPRVIYTEAFF,TRBV18
CASSLDRARDSVLF,TRBV11-2
CASSLSGSSEQFF,TRBV27
CASSLYATGIGNTIYF,TRBV5-8
CASSLDPSGELFF,TRBV10-1
CASSQPRLAGETQYF,TRBV5-1
CASSFPVGGERNGYTF,TRBV28
CASSPQVGHTF,TRBV7-9
CASSVTGIEGYTF,TRBV2
CASSLGSGGAPSTDTQYF,TRBV7-9
CASSDPRGGRGGAASNEQFF,TRBV19
CASSTHRGESDTQYF,TRBV7-9
CASGLAPPGQGHF,TRBV12-5
CASSLEEGQSFAYEQYF,TRBV11-2
CASSRQGGRSGNTIYF,TRBV4-1
CASSPGRAPGTGELFF,TRBV4-3
CASSLWGRGETQYF,TRBV27